This TCR beta chain emerged from a study of CD8 T cells in Susac syndrome. Random-hexamer reverse transcription was applied to roughly 0.45 to 1 ug RNA. TCRdb re-analysed the immunoSEQ multiplex PCR reads in MiXCR, keeping a single row per CDR3 protein. The sample shows fewer than 200,000 distinct CDR3 sequences, 90% to 95% of them seen only once. The T cells that were sequenced for TCR beta were CD8+ and CD4+ cells from blood. The TCR was taken from a human donor with Susac syndrome. Sequencing used CD4+ T cells from PBMCs.

DNA of the CDR3: TGTGCCAGCAGCTTAGGAGGCGGGAGACAGGGGGAGCAGTACTTC. This encodes CASSLGGGRQGEQYF. The chain uses TRBV7-6 and TRBJ2-7; TRBD1 might be the D (8 bases). The germline CDR1 and CDR2 sequences are SGHVS and FNYEAQ. The CDR3 runs 15 residues. Deletions cut 1 base from V and 7 bases from J, with 17 bases between. The full variable domain, rest sourced from reference TRBV7-6 and TRBJ2-7, is GAGVSQSPRYKVTKRGQDVALRCDPISGHVSLYWYRQALGQGPEFLTYFNYEAQQDKSGLPNDRFSAERPEGSISTLTIQRTEQRDSAMYRCASSLGGGRQGEQYFGPGTRLTVT.